Shown below are 28 T cell receptor beta chains from a single sample sequenced in a study of Graves' ophthalmopathy and Graves' hyperthyroidism. RNA transcripts were the source from which TCR beta CDR3 regions were amplified. Second-round multiplex PCR followed a first-round RT-PCR using HTBI primers. MiXCR, applied by TCRdb to the multiplex PCR reads, yields one record per CDR3 protein. The sample carries 200,000 to 250,000 distinct CDR3 sequences, roughly 21% recorded once. The specimen sequenced was peripheral blood. The receptors stem from a woman in her fifties or sixties with Graves' ophthalmopathy.

This clonotype has ten or more counts. This chain joins TRBV2 and TRBJ2-7; D might be TRBD2 (6 bases). The CDR3 covers 15 residues. CDR1 and CDR2 (germline): SNHLY, FYNNEI. Trimming removed 5 bases from V and 0 bases from J, with 14 bases in between. CDR3 region: CASSLVAGSSYEQYF. The CDR3 DNA sequence: TGTGCCAGCAGTCTAGTGGCGGGATCCTCCTACGAGCAGTACTTC.

This clonotype was counted many times. V is TRBV30 and J is TRBJ1-6, with D unresolved. Germline-derived CDR1 and CDR2 are GTSNPN and SVGIG (reference sequence). Trimming pared 4 bases from V and 7 bases from J, leaving 8 bases between. The CDR3 is 12 residues long. The CDR3 bases are TGTGCCTGGACCCACGGGAATTCACCCCTCCACTTT. Translation gives CAWTHGNSPLHF. The whole variable domain, remainder taken from reference TRBV30 and TRBJ1-6, is SQTIHQWPATLVQPVGSPLSLECTVEGTSNPNLYWYRQAAGRGLQLLFYSVGIGQISSEVPQNLSASRPQDRQFILSSKKLLLSDSGFYLCAWTHGNSPLHFGNGTRLTVT.

The chain recombines TRBV20-1 with TRBJ2-4; no definite D call. Trimming left V 1 base short and J 16 bases short, with 14 bases between. Germline CDR1 is DFQATT and CDR2 is SNEGSKA (reference sequence). The CDR3 totals 11 residues. For the CDR3, the DNA is TGCAGTGCTAGAGTAGTAGCCCTCACCTACTTC. This sequence encodes CSARVVALTYF.

This clonotype came up many times. The V call is TRBV10-3, the J call TRBJ1-2, with D possibly TRBD1 on 5 matching bases. CDR1 and CDR2 from the germline V gene are ENHRY and SYGVKD. The CDR3 sequence is 14 residues long. V shed 4 bases and J shed 8 bases, with 17 bases lying between them. The CDR3 loop reads CAISVTAGSIGYTF. CDR3 coding DNA: TGTGCCATCAGTGTCACGGCAGGGAGTATAGGCTACACCTTC.

This sequence joins TRBV7-2 and TRBJ2-1; TRBD2 agrees at 9 bases. Germline trimming cut 0 bases from V and 8 bases from J; bases unmatched to any gene: 11. Germline values: CDR1 SGHTA, CDR2 FQGNSA. The CDR3 spans 17 residues. The CDR3 DNA sequence: TGTGCCAGCAGCTTAGCGAGGGGGACTAGCATTTCGCATGAGCAGTTCTTC. Its protein product is CASSLARGTSISHEQFF.

This clonotype has at least ten counts. The chain is built from TRBV5-4 and TRBJ1-1; no firm D call. The V end lost 5 bases, the J end lost 1 base, and 6 bases lay between the germline ends. Germline V lookup: CDR1 SGHNT, CDR2 YYREEE (reference sequence). CDR3 size: 12 residues. The CDR3 protein is CASSYANTEAFF. The CDR3 bases are TGTGCCAGCAGTTATGCGAACACTGAAGCTTTCTTT.

This clonotype was recorded at least ten times. This rearrangement joins TRBV5-1 to TRBJ2-5, with D perhaps being TRBD1 or TRBD2 (5 bases each). The CDR3 has 15 amino acids. V was clipped by 1 base and J by 5 bases, with 15 bases between them. Germline V lookup: CDR1 SGHRS, CDR2 YFSETQ. DNA for the CDR3: TGCGCCAGCAGCTTGACGGCGGCGTGGGGGGAGACCCAGTACTTC. The encoded protein is CASSLTAAWGETQYF.

This clonotype was counted ten times or more. V is TRBV7-2 and J is TRBJ2-7; TRBD2 agrees at 9 bases. The CDR3 sequence is 15 residues long. Germline trimming cut 7 bases from V and 4 bases from J; bases unmatched to any gene: 11. The germline gives CDR1 SGHTA, CDR2 FQGNSA. This CDR3 is CASTVGGGRGYEQYF. CDR3 DNA: TGTGCCAGCACCGTAGGGGGCGGGAGGGGGTACGAGCAGTACTTC.

In this sample, this clonotype turned up many times. V and J are TRBV3-1 and TRBJ2-7; TRBD2 might be the D (5 bases). CDR1 and CDR2 (germline): LGHDT, YNNKEL (reference sequence). This CDR3 is 14 amino acids long. V was trimmed by 3 bases and J by 6 bases, leaving 15 bases between them. In nucleotides, the CDR3 is TGTGCCAGCAGCCACCCGGGATTCACGGGCGAGCAGTACTTC. It encodes CASSHPGFTGEQYF.

This clonotype was picked up many times. The chain recombines TRBV3-1 with TRBJ1-3; possible D gene TRBD1, 6 bases. V was pared by 4 bases and J by 4 bases, with 11 bases between. The germline V gene has CDR1 LGHDT and CDR2 YNNKEL (reference sequence). This CDR3 contains 14 residues. Written as DNA, the CDR3 is TGTGCCAGCAGCCCCCGGACAGAAGGAAACACCATATATTTT. It translates to CASSPRTEGNTIYF.

This clonotype occurred many times. With a much larger clone just one base away, this may be a read error. The final CDR3 position lacks the conserved phenylalanine or tryptophan, pointing to a likely read error. This chain uses TRBV20-1 with TRBJ1-6, with D possibly TRBD1 on 6 matching bases. The CDR3 extends over 13 amino acids. Looked up from germline, CDR1 is DFQATT and CDR2 is SNEGSKA (reference sequence). The V gene lost 2 bases and the J gene lost 5 bases, with 7 bases spanning the gap. CDR3 region: CSARTGNNSPLHS. The CDR3 DNA sequence: TGCAGTGCTAGAACAGGGAATAATTCACCCCTCCACTCT.

This clonotype was counted at least ten times. This chain uses TRBV6-1 with TRBJ1-6, with D possibly being TRBD1 (5 bases). Trimming stripped 5 bases from V and 5 bases from J, with 13 bases between. This CDR3 has 15 amino acids. CDR1 MNHNS and CDR2 SASEGT come from the germline V gene. This chain's CDR3 is CASSPQTVNNSPLHF. The CDR3 bases are TGTGCCAGCAGTCCCCAGACAGTGAATAATTCACCCCTCCACTTT.

This clonotype came up many times. V usage is TRBV11-2 and J usage is TRBJ2-7; D possibly corresponds to TRBD2 (5 bases). Germline lookup yields CDR1 SGHAT and CDR2 FQNNGV. V was cut by 1 base and J by 0 bases, with 10 bases left in between. The CDR3 is 15 residues long. CDR3 DNA: TGTGCCAGCAGCTTAGGTCCAGCGGTCTCCTACGAGCAGTACTTC. It is translated as CASSLGPAVSYEQYF.

This clonotype was counted at least ten times. The genes are TRBV7-2 and TRBJ1-1; possibly TRBD1 for D (5 bases). The CDR3 sequence is 14 residues long. Deletions cut 5 bases from V and 1 base from J, with 11 bases between. Germline loops: CDR1 SGHTA, CDR2 FQGNSA. The CDR3: CASSVLQANTEAFF. The DNA of the CDR3 is TGTGCCAGCAGCGTCCTACAGGCGAACACTGAAGCTTTCTTT.

This clonotype occurred many times. The V gene is TRBV12-3 or TRBV12-4, the J gene TRBJ2-7; D gene ambiguous. Trimming took 3 bases from V and 6 from J, leaving 9 bases between them. This CDR3 has 12 amino acids. The CDR3 is CASSFGGVEQYF. In nucleotides, the CDR3 is TGTGCCAGCAGTTTCGGTGGCGTCGAGCAGTACTTC.

In this sample, this clonotype turned up many times. For the CDR3, the DNA is TGTGCCAGCAGTGAACCCACCAGGGCGGGGACCGGGGAGCTGTTTTTT. Encoded protein: CASSEPTRAGTGELFF. This chain joins TRBV6-1 and TRBJ2-2, with TRBD2 as a possible D gene (6 bases). Between the trimmed V and J ends, which lost 2 bases and 5 bases, there was a span of 15 bases. This CDR3 region has 16 residues. CDR1 MNHNS and CDR2 SASEGT come from the germline V gene.

Concerning this clonotype itself: A clone one base away is much larger, so this may be a read error. The gene calls are TRBV4-1 and TRBJ1-1; D remains ambiguous. V dropped 1 base and J dropped 7 bases, with 13 bases sitting between them. The CDR3 length is 14 residues. Germline V gene lookup returns CDR1 MGHRA and CDR2 YSYEKL. CDR3 residues: CASSQVVNPSEAFF. The CDR3 DNA is TGCGCCAGCAGCCAAGTAGTCAACCCTAGTGAAGCTTTCTTT.

This clonotype was observed many times. V is TRBV6-4 and J is TRBJ1-2, with a tentative D call TRBD1 (5 bases). V was trimmed by 4 bases and J by 4 bases, leaving 22 bases between them. CDR3 length equals 17 residues. CDR1 is MRHNA, CDR2 SNTAGT, per germline. For the CDR3, the DNA is TGTGCCAGCAGTGTCGCGACAGCCTTTGGGGTATCCTATGGCTACACCTTC. Translation gives CASSVATAFGVSYGYTF.

This clonotype appeared many times. The CDR3: CASTLEPSRYGYTF. The CDR3 DNA reads as TGCGCCAGCACCCTGGAACCTTCGCGTTATGGCTACACCTTC. The chain carries TRBV5-1 and TRBJ1-2, with D unresolved. The CDR3 has 14 residues. Trimming pared 6 bases from V and 5 bases from J, leaving 17 bases between. Germline values: CDR1 SGHRS, CDR2 YFSETQ.

The chain is built from TRBV12-3 or TRBV12-4 and TRBJ1-1; 7 bases map to TRBD1. CDR3 size: 15 residues. J was trimmed by 2 bases and V by 6 bases; bases with no gene match: 9. CDR3 nucleotides: TGTGCCAGCAGGTCCGGAGGGGACAGCAACACTGAAGCTTTCTTT. Its protein is CASRSGGDSNTEAFF.

This clonotype was counted ten times or more. The chain has TRBV24-1 and TRBJ1-1, with D perhaps TRBD1 (5 bases). V lost 9 bases and J lost 1, with 11 bases in between. The CDR3 length is 13 residues. The V gene's germline CDR1 is KGHDR and CDR2 SFDVKD. This chain's CDR3 is CATGRGQNTEAFF. The CDR3 DNA reads as TGTGCCACCGGGCGGGGCCAGAACACTGAAGCTTTCTTT.

This rearrangement joins TRBV30 to TRBJ1-1; no definite D call. Trimming took off 7 bases at V and 1 base at J, with 16 bases between the two ends. The CDR3 sequence is 14 residues long. Germline V CDR1 and CDR2: GTSNPN, SVGIG (reference sequence). CDR3 DNA sequence: TGTGCCTCGGCCCGTTCCGTGGGGAACACTGAAGCTTTCTTT. Protein: CASARSVGNTEAFF.

In this sample, this clonotype turned up many times. V gene TRBV30 combines with J gene TRBJ2-4; TRBD1 matches 12 bases. CDR1 is GTSNPN and CDR2 is SVGIG in the germline V gene (reference sequence). The CDR3 loop spans 15 amino acids. The V and J ends lost 2 bases and 7 bases, in that order; junction bases with no gene match: 6. This chain's CDR3 is CAWSPGTGGRNIQYF. CDR3 bases: TGTGCCTGGAGTCCCGGGACAGGGGGCCGGAACATTCAGTACTTC.

This clonotype was seen many times. The V call is TRBV6-1, the J call TRBJ1-1; D is perhaps TRBD1 (5 bases). The CDR3 totals 13 residues. V lost 6 bases and J 5 bases, leaving 13 bases between the germline ends. Germline lookup yields CDR1 MNHNS and CDR2 SASEGT. CDR3 sequence (DNA): TGTGCCAGCAGGGAATCAGGGAGGACTGAAGCTTTCTTT. It yields the protein CASRESGRTEAFF.

This sequence joins TRBV29-1 and TRBJ1-1; TRBD1 aligns across 9 bases. V was clipped by 6 bases and J by 7 bases; unmatched bases: 3. Germline V gene sequence: CDR1 SQVTM, CDR2 ANQGSEA. This CDR3 spans 11 amino acids. The DNA for the CDR3 is TGCAGCGTGCCGGACAGGGGTGAAGCTTTCTTT. Amino acid sequence: CSVPDRGEAFF.

The J gene is TRBJ2-7, the V gene TRBV12-3 or TRBV12-4; 8 positions agree with TRBD1. V lost 5 bases, J lost 2 bases, and 5 bases stayed unmatched. This CDR3 comprises 14 residues. CDR3 in DNA: TGTGCCAGCAGTACGGACAGGGACACCTACGAGCAGTACTTC. Protein: CASSTDRDTYEQYF.

For this clonotype: The CDR3 end shows no conserved phenylalanine or tryptophan, and so a read error is likely. The genes are TRBV10-1 and TRBJ2-2; no definite D call. The CDR3 loop spans 12 amino acids. Trimming stripped 2 bases from V and 5 bases from J, with 3 bases between. Germline CDR1 and CDR2: WNHNN and SYGVQD (reference sequence). The CDR3 protein is CASSETTGELFL. As DNA, the CDR3 is TGCGCCAGCAGTGAGACGACCGGGGAGCTGTTTCTT.

V gene TRBV28 combines with J gene TRBJ2-7; 14 bases fit TRBD2. CDR1 MDHEN and CDR2 SYDVKM come from the germline V gene. Unmatched junction bases numbered 9, after V lost 2 bases and J lost 0 bases. The CDR3 is 19 residues long. In DNA, the CDR3 is TGTGCCAGCAGTTTAGGTGGCGGGACTAGCGGGAGTTACTCCTACGAGCAGTACTTC. It yields the protein CASSLGGGTSGSYSYEQYF.